These T cell receptor beta chains were read from a single sample in a study of post-analysis software for immune sequencing data. TCRdb processed the PCR reads anew with MiXCR; each CDR3 protein has one entry. The data contain 380,000 or so distinct CDR3 sequences, approximately 33% of them singletons. The sample was blood. Receptor source: a girl aged 10 to 17 with multiple sclerosis. CDR3s include the opening cysteine and the closing phenylalanine or tryptophan. A D gene is named only where the DNA matches it firmly. Clone size is stated in some rows and not others, as once, few, many or a class when expanded.

j_gene	abundance	v_gene	d_gene	CDR3aa	CDR3nt
TRBJ2-7	few	TRBV2	-	CASRADRNEQYF	TGTGCCAGCAGAGCCGACAGAAACGAGCAGTACTTC
TRBJ2-7	-	TRBV18	-	CASSRLAGEQYF	TGTGCCAGCTCACGTCTCGCGGGGGAGCAGTACTTC
TRBJ1-2	-	TRBV3-1	TRBD1	CASSQGQGNLVVDGYTF	TGTGCCAGCAGCCAGGGACAGGGGAATTTGGTGGTTGACGGCTACACCTTC
TRBJ2-5	-	TRBV5-5	-	CASSPWQETQYF	TGTGCCAGCAGCCCTTGGCAAGAGACCCAGTACTTC
TRBJ1-1	-	TRBV5-1	-	CASSLNLLLNTEAFF	TGCGCCAGCAGCTTGAATCTCCTTCTGAACACTGAAGCTTTCTTT
TRBJ2-5	-	TRBV7-9	TRBD1	CASSITGVQETQYF	TGTGCCAGCAGCATTACAGGGGTCCAAGAGACCCAGTACTTC
TRBJ2-5	-	TRBV2	TRBD2	CASSGLAGGLQETQYF	TGTGCCAGCAGTGGACTAGCGGGGGGCCTCCAAGAGACCCAGTACTTC
TRBJ2-1	-	TRBV5-6	-	CASSFPWGRGDYNEQFF	TGTGCCAGCAGCTTCCCTTGGGGCAGGGGTGACTACAATGAGCAGTTCTTC
TRBJ2-1	many	TRBV27	-	CASKSGHQSYNEQFF	TGTGCCAGTAAATCCGGGCATCAATCCTACAATGAGCAGTTCTTC
TRBJ1-2	few	TRBV4-1	-	CASSQERAVGYYGYTF	TGCGCCAGCAGCCAAGAAAGGGCGGTCGGGTACTATGGCTACACCTTC
TRBJ2-1	-	TRBV6-5	TRBD1	CASSSLGQGYNEQFF	TGTGCCAGCAGTTCCCTTGGACAGGGGTACAATGAGCAGTTCTTC
TRBJ2-1	-	TRBV12-5	-	CASGLGTHRVYSYNEQFF	TGTGCTAGTGGTTTGGGTACGCACAGGGTATACTCCTACAATGAGCAGTTCTTC
TRBJ2-1	few	TRBV12-3/TRBV12-4	TRBD1	CASTTGSWDRTYNEQFF	TGTGCCAGCACCACTGGTTCGTGGGACAGGACCTACAATGAGCAGTTCTTC
TRBJ2-7	-	TRBV3-1	TRBD2	CASSQAAGAYEQYF	TGTGCCAGCAGCCAGGCCGCGGGGGCCTACGAGCAGTACTTC
TRBJ1-5	-	TRBV18	-	CASSPSEESNQPQHF	TGTGCCAGCTCACCCTCGGAAGAGAGCAATCAGCCCCAGCATTTT
TRBJ2-5	-	TRBV3-1	TRBD1	CASSQPTGGGETQYF	TGTGCCAGCAGCCAACCGACAGGGGGCGGAGAGACCCAGTACTTC
TRBJ2-7	-	TRBV6-2/TRBV6-3	-	CASSSGTMGYEQYF	TGTGCCAGCAGCTCCGGGACAATGGGCTACGAGCAGTACTTC
TRBJ2-3	few	TRBV20-1	-	CSARRSRGTDTQYF	TGCAGTGCTAGGAGATCACGGGGTACAGATACGCAGTATTTT
TRBJ2-1	-	TRBV4-2	-	CASSQSLLYNEQFF	TGTGCCAGCAGCCAGTCCTTGTTATACAATGAGCAGTTCTTC
TRBJ1-1	-	TRBV21-1	-	CASSKAPSDRGQSTEAFF	TGTGCCAGCAGCAAAGCGCCCTCGGACAGGGGCCAGAGCACTGAAGCTTTCTTT